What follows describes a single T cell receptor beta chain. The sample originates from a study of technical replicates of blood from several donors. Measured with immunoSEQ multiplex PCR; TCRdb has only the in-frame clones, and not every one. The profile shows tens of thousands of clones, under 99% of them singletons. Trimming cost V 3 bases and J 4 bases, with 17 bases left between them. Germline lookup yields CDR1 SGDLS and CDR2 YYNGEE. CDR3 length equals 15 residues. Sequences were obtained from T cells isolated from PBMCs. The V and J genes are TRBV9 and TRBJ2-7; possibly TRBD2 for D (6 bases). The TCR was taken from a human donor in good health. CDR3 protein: CASSGSGDILYEQYF. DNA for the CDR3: TGTGCCAGCAGCGGATCGGGGGATATCCTTTACGAGCAGTACTTC. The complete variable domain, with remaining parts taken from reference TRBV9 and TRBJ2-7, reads DSGVTQTPKHLITATGQRVTLRCSPRSGDLSVYWYQQSLDQGLQFLIQYYNGEERAKGNILERFSAQQFPDLHSELNLSSLELGDSALYFCASSGSGDILYEQYFGPGTRLTVT.